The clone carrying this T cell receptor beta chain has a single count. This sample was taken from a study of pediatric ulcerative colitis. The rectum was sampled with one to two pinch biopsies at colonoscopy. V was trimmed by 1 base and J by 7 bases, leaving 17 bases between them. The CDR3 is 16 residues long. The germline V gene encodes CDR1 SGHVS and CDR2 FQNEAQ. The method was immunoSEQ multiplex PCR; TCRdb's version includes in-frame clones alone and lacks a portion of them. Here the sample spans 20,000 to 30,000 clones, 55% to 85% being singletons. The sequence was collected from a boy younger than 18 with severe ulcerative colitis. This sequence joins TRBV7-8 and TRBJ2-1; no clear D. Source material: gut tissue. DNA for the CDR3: TGTGCCAGCAGCTTAGGGTCCCTAGTAGCATGGAATGAGCAGTTCTTC. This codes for CASSLGSLVAWNEQFF.